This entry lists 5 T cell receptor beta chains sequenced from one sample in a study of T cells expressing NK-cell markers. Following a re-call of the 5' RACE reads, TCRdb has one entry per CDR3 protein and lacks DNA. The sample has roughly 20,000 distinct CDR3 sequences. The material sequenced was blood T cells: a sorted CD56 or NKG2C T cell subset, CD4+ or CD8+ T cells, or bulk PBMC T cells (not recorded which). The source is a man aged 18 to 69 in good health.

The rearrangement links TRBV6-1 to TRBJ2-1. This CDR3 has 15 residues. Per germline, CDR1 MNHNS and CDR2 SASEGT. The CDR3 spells CASILDRGSYNEQFF.

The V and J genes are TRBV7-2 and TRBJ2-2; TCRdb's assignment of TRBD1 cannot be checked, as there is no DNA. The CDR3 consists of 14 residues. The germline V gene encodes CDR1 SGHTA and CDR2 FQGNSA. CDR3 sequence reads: CASKGGPSTGELFF. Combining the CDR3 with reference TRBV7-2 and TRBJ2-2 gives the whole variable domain GAGVSQSPSNKVTEKGKDVELRCDPISGHTALYWYRQSLGQGLEFLIYFQGNSAPDKSGLPSDRFSAERTGGSVSTLTIQRTQQEDSAVYLCASKGGPSTGELFFGEGSRLTVL.

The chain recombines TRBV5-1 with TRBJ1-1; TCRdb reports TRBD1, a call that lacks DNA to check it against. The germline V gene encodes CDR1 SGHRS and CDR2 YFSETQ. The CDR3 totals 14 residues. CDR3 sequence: CASTFGTDSTEAFF.

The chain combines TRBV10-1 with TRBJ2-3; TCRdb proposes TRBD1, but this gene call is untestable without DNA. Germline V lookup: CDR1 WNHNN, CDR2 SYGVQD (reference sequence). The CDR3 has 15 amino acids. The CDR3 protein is CASSEIRTATDTQYF.

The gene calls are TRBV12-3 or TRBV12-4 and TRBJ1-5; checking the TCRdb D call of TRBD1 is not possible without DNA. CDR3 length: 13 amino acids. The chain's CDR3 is CASSYAGTQPQHF.